One sample yielded the 19 T cell receptor beta chains listed below, sequenced in a study of blood T cell repertoires in COVID-19. Repertoires were generated with immunoSEQ multiplex PCR, while TCRdb's copy carries only in-frame clones and drops some. Of about 110,000 clones in the sample, 80% to 95% were seen once. The source material was peripheral blood. These receptors originate from a woman aged 25-40 years with acute or convalescent COVID-19.

The chain joins TRBV2 to TRBJ1-5; D is uncertain. V lost 10 bases and J 5 bases, leaving 15 bases between the germline ends. The CDR3 has 13 amino acids. Germline V lookup: CDR1 SNHLY, CDR2 FYNNEI. In DNA, the CDR3 is TGTGCCACGAAGGCAGGACTCTATCAGCCCCAGCATTTT. Translating gives CATKAGLYQPQHF.

The chain is built from TRBV29-1 and TRBJ1-2; D call uncertain. Germline V CDR1 and CDR2: SQVTM, ANQGSEA. Trimming stripped 3 bases from V and 8 bases from J, with 16 bases between. The CDR3 is 13 residues long. CDR3 in amino acids: CSVDNRSLRGYTF. The CDR3 nucleotides are TGCAGCGTTGATAACAGAAGCTTACGGGGCTACACCTTC.

V is TRBV9 and J is TRBJ1-1; no clear D gene. The V gene lost 0 bases and the J gene lost 1 base, with 10 bases spanning the gap. The CDR3 has 15 residues. The V gene's germline CDR1 is SGDLS and CDR2 YYNGEE. This chain's CDR3 is CASSVGRRKNTEAFF. The CDR3 DNA sequence: TGTGCCAGCAGCGTAGGACGGAGAAAGAACACTGAAGCTTTCTTT.

This chain connects TRBV28 to TRBJ1-1; D uncertain. V lost 5 bases, J lost 6 bases, and 10 bases lay in between. The germline CDR1 and CDR2 sequences are MDHEN and SYDVKM. The CDR3 sequence is 12 residues long. Here the CDR3 reads CASSLTAPEAFF. The CDR3 bases are TGTGCCAGCAGTCTAACAGCACCTGAAGCTTTCTTT. Variable domain in full (rest from reference TRBV28 and TRBJ1-1): DVKVTQSSRYLVKRTGEKVFLECVQDMDHENMFWYRQDPGLGLRLIYFSYDVKMKEKGDIPEGYSVSREKKERFSLILESASTNQTSMYLCASSLTAPEAFFGQGTRLTVV.

The CDR3 nucleotides are TGTGCCAGCAGTTCAAATCCGGGACTATTCACAGATACGCAGTATTTT. Protein product: CASSSNPGLFTDTQYF. The chain couples TRBV27 to TRBJ2-3, with 7 bases matching TRBD2. CDR1 is MNHEY and CDR2 is SMNVEV in the germline V gene (reference sequence). Unmatched junction bases numbered 9, after V lost 4 bases and J lost 2 bases. The CDR3 contains 16 residues.

The chain has TRBV7-2 and TRBJ2-3, with D possibly matching TRBD2 (7 bases). Looked up from germline, CDR1 is SGHTA and CDR2 is FQGNSA. V was shortened by 1 base and J by 4 bases, with 12 bases between the two germline ends. The CDR3 covers 15 residues. The CDR3 DNA follows: TGTGCCAGCAGCTTAGAGGGGGGGCGCGCAGATACGCAGTATTTT. Translation gives CASSLEGGRADTQYF.

The chain is built from TRBV10-1 and TRBJ1-6; 7 bases are shared with TRBD1. Per germline, CDR1 WNHNN and CDR2 SYGVQD (reference sequence). The CDR3 runs to 13 residues. The junction had 7 bases not matched to a gene; V was cut back by 8 bases and J by 9 bases. The CDR3 is CASQQGFGSPLHF. For the CDR3, the DNA is TGCGCCAGCCAACAGGGGTTTGGTTCACCCCTCCACTTT.

V and J are TRBV11-2 and TRBJ1-3; no clear D gene. This CDR3 is built from 15 residues. V was shortened by 5 bases and J by 0 bases, with 11 bases between the two germline ends. Germline loops: CDR1 SGHAT, CDR2 FQNNGV. The CDR3 DNA follows: TGTGCCAGCAGCCAAGACTCAAACTCTGGAAACACCATATATTTT. Translated, it gives CASSQDSNSGNTIYF. Full variable domain (rest looked up from reference TRBV11-2 and TRBJ1-3): EAGVAQSPRYKIIEKRQSVAFWCNPISGHATLYWYQQILGQGPKLLIQFQNNGVVDDSQLPKDRFSAERLKGVDSTLKIQPAKLEDSAVYLCASSQDSNSGNTIYFGEGSWLTVV.

A note on this clone: The junction shows a germline mismatch at one end, possibly a read error. The genes are TRBV24-1 and TRBJ1-5; D perhaps matches TRBD1 (5 bases). Germline loops: CDR1 KGHDR, CDR2 SFDVKD. The CDR3 runs 13 residues. The DNA of the CDR3 is TGTACCACCGGCGGGACCCCAAATCAGCCCCAGCATTTT. Its translation: CTTGGTPNQPQHF.

The gene calls are TRBV18 and TRBJ1-5; D remains ambiguous. Germline values: CDR1 KGHSH, CDR2 LQKENI. Deletions cut 6 bases from V and 5 bases from J, with 11 bases between. This CDR3 spans 13 amino acids. CDR3 DNA sequence: TGTGCCAGCTCGCCGCAGGTGGATCAGCCCCAGCATTTT. This translates into CASSPQVDQPQHF.

CDR3 sequence (DNA): TGTGCCAGCATTCAGGGTCTAAGGGCTGAAGCTTTCTTT. Protein sequence: CASIQGLRAEAFF. The V and J genes are TRBV6-5 and TRBJ1-1, with D tentatively TRBD1 (5 bases). The germline V gene has CDR1 MNHEY and CDR2 SVGAGI. This CDR3 contains 13 residues. V was clipped by 7 bases and J by 6 bases, with 15 bases between them.

The gene calls are TRBV27 and TRBJ1-2; D not certain. The germline CDR1 and CDR2 sequences are MNHEY and SMNVEV (reference sequence). The ends were cut back, 6 bases at V and 3 bases at J, with 14 bases in the middle. The CDR3 length is 14 residues. CDR3 amino acids: CASRYRKSHYGYTF. The CDR3 coding sequence is TGTGCCAGCAGATACAGAAAAAGTCACTATGGCTACACCTTC.

This clone was seen more than once but under ten times. This rearrangement joins TRBV7-9 to TRBJ1-4; no clear D. Germline lookup yields CDR1 SEHNR and CDR2 FQNEAQ (reference sequence). V was shortened by 5 bases and J by 5 bases, with 6 bases between the two germline ends. This CDR3 comprises 12 residues. The CDR3 reads CASSPPNEKLFF. CDR3 DNA sequence: TGTGCCAGCAGCCCTCCCAATGAAAAACTGTTTTTT.

The chain joins TRBV27 to TRBJ2-7, with D perhaps TRBD1 (6 bases). CDR1 and CDR2 (germline): MNHEY, SMNVEV (reference sequence). V was cut by 5 bases and J by 3 bases, with 14 bases left in between. The CDR3 is made up of 14 amino acids. CDR3 sequence (DNA): TGTGCCAGCAGTCTGGCACAGGGTTTCTACGAGCAGTACTTC. Translated: CASSLAQGFYEQYF.

The rearrangement joins TRBV19 to TRBJ1-6; 7 bases match TRBD1. Germline CDR1 and CDR2: LNHDA and SQIVND (reference sequence). The junction had 2 bases not matched to a gene; V was cut back by 5 bases and J by 4 bases. This CDR3 region has 14 residues. CDR3 sequence: CASSSGQYNSPLHF. The CDR3 DNA sequence: TGTGCCAGTAGTTCGGGACAGTATAATTCACCCCTCCACTTT.

The table lists this clone with a few counts. The chain recombines TRBV7-2 with TRBJ2-1; perhaps TRBD2 as D (7 bases). Trimming pared 4 bases from V and 8 bases from J, leaving 18 bases between. The CDR3 length is 15 residues. The germline CDR1 and CDR2 sequences are SGHTA and FQGNSA. CDR3 protein: CASSSLGGGPDEQFF. The DNA for the CDR3 is TGTGCCAGCAGCTCGCTTGGGGGGGGGCCAGATGAGCAGTTCTTC.

The chain carries TRBV18 and TRBJ2-3; D unresolved. CDR3 length equals 13 residues. V lost 0 bases to trimming and J lost 4 bases, with 5 bases between them. Germline V lookup: CDR1 KGHSH, CDR2 LQKENI. The CDR3 sequence is CASSPPSADTQYF. The DNA for the CDR3 is TGTGCCAGCTCACCACCTTCGGCAGATACGCAGTATTTT.

The chain has TRBV27 and TRBJ1-1; TRBD1 matches 12 bases. Germline V gene data show CDR1 as MNHEY and CDR2 as SMNVEV (reference sequence). V shed 6 bases and J 4 bases; nucleotides not matched to a gene: 3. The CDR3 consists of 14 residues. For the CDR3, the DNA is TGTGCCAGCAGGACGGGACAGGGGGCCACTGAAGCTTTCTTT. Its translation: CASRTGQGATEAFF.

This clone showed up just a few times. This chain joins TRBV11-2 and TRBJ2-1; D remains unclear. V was clipped by 3 bases and J by 8 bases, with 11 bases between them. The CDR3 length is 13 residues. Germline CDR1 is SGHAT and CDR2 is FQNNGV. DNA for the CDR3: TGTGCCAGCAGCTTTACTCAACGGGATGAGCAGTTCTTC. It yields the protein CASSFTQRDEQFF.